Shown below are 3 T cell receptor delta chains from a single sample sequenced in a study of gamma-delta T cells after stem cell transplantation. TCRdb ran CATT on the RT-PCR reads. This sample has 2,000 to 2,500 delta-chain clones, with approximately 20% found just once. The sample was gamma-delta T cells. The receptors originated from a human donor. It is not recorded whose cells these are; they may come from a transplant donor.

The V gene was left uncalled, and the J gene is TRDJ1. The CDR3 consists of 14 residues. The chain's CDR3 is CAFSPRAYTAKLIF. The CDR3 DNA sequence: TGTGCCTTTTCCCCCCGTGCTTACACCGCTAAACTCATCTTT.

This clone is labeled as large. The rearrangement uses TRDV2 and TRDJ3; maybe TRDD3 (6 bases). V lost 3 bases and J lost 0, with 11 bases in between. This CDR3 region has 17 residues. The germline gives CDR1 GEAIGNYY, CDR2 EKD. The CDR3 DNA follows: TGTGCCTGTGACGGGATAAAGAGCTCCTGGGACACCCGACAGATGTTTTTC. Translation: CACDGIKSSWDTRQMFF.

As for this clone: Other DNA sequences in the sample encode the same CDR3. The J gene is TRDJ1, the V gene TRDV1; 11 nucleotides align to TRDD3. This CDR3 is built from 19 residues. Germline CDR1 reads TSWWSYY; CDR2 reads QGS. The V segment lost 3 bases and the J segment 2 bases; nucleotides outside the gene matches: 14. The CDR3 nucleotides are TGTGCTCTTGGGGAGATCCTCATACTGGGGGATAGGGAAACCGATAAACTCATCTTT. As protein: CALGEILILGDRETDKLIF.